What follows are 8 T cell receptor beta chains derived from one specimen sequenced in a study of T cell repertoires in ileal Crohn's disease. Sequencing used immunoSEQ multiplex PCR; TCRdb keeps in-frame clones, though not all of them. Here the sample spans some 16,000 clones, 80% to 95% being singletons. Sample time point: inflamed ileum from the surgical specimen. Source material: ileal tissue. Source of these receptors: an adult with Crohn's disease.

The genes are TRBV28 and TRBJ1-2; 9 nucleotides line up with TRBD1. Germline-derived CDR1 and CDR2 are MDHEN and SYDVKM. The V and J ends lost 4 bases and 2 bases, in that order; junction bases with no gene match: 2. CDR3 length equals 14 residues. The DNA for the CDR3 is TGTGCCAGCAGTTCCGGGACAGGGAACTATGGCTACACCTTC. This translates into CASSSGTGNYGYTF.

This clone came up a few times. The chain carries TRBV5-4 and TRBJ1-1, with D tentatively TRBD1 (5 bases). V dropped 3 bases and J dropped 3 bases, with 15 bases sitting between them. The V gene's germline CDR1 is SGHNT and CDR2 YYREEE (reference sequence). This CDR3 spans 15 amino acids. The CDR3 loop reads CASSWEPGTDTEAFF. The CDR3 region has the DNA TGTGCCAGCAGCTGGGAGCCCGGGACGGACACTGAAGCTTTCTTT.

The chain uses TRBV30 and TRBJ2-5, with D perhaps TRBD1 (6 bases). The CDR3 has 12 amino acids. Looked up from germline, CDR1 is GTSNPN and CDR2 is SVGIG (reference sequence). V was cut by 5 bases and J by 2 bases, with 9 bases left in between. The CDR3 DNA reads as TGTGCCTGGGGGGGCAGACAAGAGACCCAGTACTTC. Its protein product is CAWGGRQETQYF.

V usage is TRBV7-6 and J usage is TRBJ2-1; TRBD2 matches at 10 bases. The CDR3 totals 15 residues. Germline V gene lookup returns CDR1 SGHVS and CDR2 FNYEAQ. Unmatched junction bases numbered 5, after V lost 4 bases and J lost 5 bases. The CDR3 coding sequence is TGTGCCAGCAGCTCTTTAGCGGGGGGCAACAATGAGCAGTTCTTC. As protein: CASSSLAGGNNEQFF.

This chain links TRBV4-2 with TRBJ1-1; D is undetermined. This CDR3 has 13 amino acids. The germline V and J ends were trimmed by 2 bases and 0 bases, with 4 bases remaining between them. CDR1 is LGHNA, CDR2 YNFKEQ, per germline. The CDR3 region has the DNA TGTGCCAGCAGCCAATACCTGAACACTGAAGCTTTCTTT. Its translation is CASSQYLNTEAFF.

CDR3 amino acids: CASSLTGGAGTEQFF. The CDR3 DNA sequence: TGTGCCAGCAGCTTAACAGGGGGAGCTGGTACTGAGCAGTTCTTC. The chain couples TRBV11-3 to TRBJ2-1, with TRBD1 identical over 8 bases. V shed 2 bases, J shed 9 bases, and the junction held 9 bases outside the gene matches. There are 15 residues in the CDR3. Germline V gene data show CDR1 as SGHNT and CDR2 as YENEEA. The whole variable domain, remainder taken from reference TRBV11-3 and TRBJ2-1, is EAGVVQSPRYKIIEKKQPVAFWCNPISGHNTLYWYLQNLGQGPELLIRYENEEAVDDSQLPKDRFSAERLKGVDSTLKIQPAELGDSAVYLCASSLTGGAGTEQFFGPGTRLTVL.

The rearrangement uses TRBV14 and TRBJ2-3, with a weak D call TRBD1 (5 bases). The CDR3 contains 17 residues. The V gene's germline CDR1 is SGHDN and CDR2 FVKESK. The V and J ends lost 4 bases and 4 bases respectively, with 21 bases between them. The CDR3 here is CASSPVRGSQGSDTQYF. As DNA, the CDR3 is TGTGCCAGCAGCCCGGTCAGAGGATCCCAGGGCTCAGATACGCAGTATTTT.

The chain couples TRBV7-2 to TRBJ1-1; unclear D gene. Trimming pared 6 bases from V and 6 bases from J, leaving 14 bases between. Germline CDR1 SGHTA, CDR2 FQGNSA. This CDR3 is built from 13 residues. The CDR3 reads CASSPTREAEAFF. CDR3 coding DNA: TGTGCCAGCAGTCCTACAAGGGAGGCTGAAGCTTTCTTT.